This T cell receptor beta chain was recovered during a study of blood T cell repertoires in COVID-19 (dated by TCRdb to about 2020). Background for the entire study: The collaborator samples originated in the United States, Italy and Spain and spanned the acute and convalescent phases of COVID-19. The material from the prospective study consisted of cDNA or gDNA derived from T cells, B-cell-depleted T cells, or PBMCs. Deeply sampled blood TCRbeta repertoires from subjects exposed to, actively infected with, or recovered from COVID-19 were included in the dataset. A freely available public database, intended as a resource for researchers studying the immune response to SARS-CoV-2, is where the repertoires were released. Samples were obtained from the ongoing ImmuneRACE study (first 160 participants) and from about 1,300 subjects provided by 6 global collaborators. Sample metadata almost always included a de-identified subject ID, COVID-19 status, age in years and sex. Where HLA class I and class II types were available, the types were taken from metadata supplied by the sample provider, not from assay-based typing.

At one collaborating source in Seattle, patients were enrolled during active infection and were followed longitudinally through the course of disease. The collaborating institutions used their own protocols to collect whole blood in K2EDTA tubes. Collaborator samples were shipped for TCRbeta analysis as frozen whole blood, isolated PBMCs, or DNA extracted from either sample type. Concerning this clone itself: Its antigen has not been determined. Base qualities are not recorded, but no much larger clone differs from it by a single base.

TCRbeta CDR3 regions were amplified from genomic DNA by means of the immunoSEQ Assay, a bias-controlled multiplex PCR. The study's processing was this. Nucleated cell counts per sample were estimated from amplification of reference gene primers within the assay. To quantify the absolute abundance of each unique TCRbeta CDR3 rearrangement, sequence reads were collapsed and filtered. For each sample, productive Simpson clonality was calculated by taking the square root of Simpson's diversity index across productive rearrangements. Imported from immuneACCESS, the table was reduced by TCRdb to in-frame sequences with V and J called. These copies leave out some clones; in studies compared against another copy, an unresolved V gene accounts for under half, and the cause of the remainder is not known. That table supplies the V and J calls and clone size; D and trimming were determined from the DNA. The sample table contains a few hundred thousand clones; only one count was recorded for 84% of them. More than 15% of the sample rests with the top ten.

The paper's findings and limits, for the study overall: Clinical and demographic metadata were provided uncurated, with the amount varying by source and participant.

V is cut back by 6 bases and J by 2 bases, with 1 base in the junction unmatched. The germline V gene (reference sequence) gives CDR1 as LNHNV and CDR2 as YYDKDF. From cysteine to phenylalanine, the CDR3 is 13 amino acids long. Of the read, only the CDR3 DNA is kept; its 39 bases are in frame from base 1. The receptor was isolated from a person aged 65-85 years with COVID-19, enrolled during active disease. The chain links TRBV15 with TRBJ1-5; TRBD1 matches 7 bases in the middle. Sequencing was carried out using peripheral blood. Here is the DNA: TGTGCCACCAGAGGACAGGGCAATCAGCCCCAGCATTTT. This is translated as CATRGQGNQPQHF. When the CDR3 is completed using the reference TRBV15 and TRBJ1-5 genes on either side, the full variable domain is DAMVIQNPRYQVTQFGKPVTLSCSQTLNHNVMYWYQQKSSQAPKLLFHYYDKDFNNEADTPDNFQSRRPNTSFCFLDIRSPGLGDTAMYLCATRGQGNQPQHFGDGTRLSIL.